The 23 T cell receptor beta chains presented below share a single source sample, sequenced in a study of T cell responses to AZD1222 COVID-19 vaccine. Produced via immunoSEQ multiplex PCR; TCRdb's table is partial and in-frame only. Of over 150,000 clones in the sample, approximately 92% were seen once. This specimen consisted of peripheral blood, obtained 28 days after the second dose of the MenACWY control vaccine. Receptors were obtained from an adult who received the MenACWY meningococcal vaccine as a control.

The chain combines TRBV4-3 with TRBJ1-1; maybe TRBD1 (5 bases). CDR1 and CDR2 from the germline V gene are LGHNA and YSLEER. V dropped 1 base and J dropped 6 bases, with 6 bases sitting between them. The CDR3 loop spans 12 amino acids. The CDR3 protein is CASSQGGPEAFF. The DNA for the CDR3 is TGCGCCAGCAGCCAAGGGGGCCCTGAAGCTTTCTTT.

The chain uses TRBV28 and TRBJ1-5; 7 bases map to TRBD1. The CDR3 is 14 residues long. The ends lost 3 bases at V and 1 base at J; junction bases unmatched: 0. Per germline, CDR1 MDHEN and CDR2 SYDVKM. CDR3 bases: TGTGCCAGCAGTTTGGGACAGAGCAATCAGCCCCAGCATTTT. Its translation: CASSLGQSNQPQHF. The full variable domain, in which reference TRBV28 and TRBJ1-5 provide the parts outside the CDR3, is DVKVTQSSRYLVKRTGEKVFLECVQDMDHENMFWYRQDPGLGLRLIYFSYDVKMKEKGDIPEGYSVSREKKERFSLILESASTNQTSMYLCASSLGQSNQPQHFGDGTRLSIL.

This chain joins TRBV19 and TRBJ2-5; TRBD1 agrees at 8 bases. The CDR3 runs 14 residues. The germline gives CDR1 LNHDA, CDR2 SQIVND (reference sequence). V lost 6 bases to trimming and J lost 3 bases; unmatched junction nucleotides: 6. The CDR3: CASSDRGWEETQYF. The CDR3 coding sequence is TGTGCCAGTAGCGACAGGGGTTGGGAAGAGACCCAGTACTTC.

The rearrangement links TRBV4-2 to TRBJ1-6; D gene unclear. This CDR3 has 12 residues. V was pared by 1 base and J by 10 bases, with 5 bases between. The germline CDR1 and CDR2 sequences are LGHNA and YNFKEQ. CDR3 sequence: CASSQGGSPLHF. CDR3 in DNA: TGTGCCAGCAGCCAAGGAGGATCACCCCTCCACTTT.

The CDR3 region has the DNA TGTGCCTGGAGTGTCGGGACAGGGCCCTACGAGCAGTACTTC. It yields the protein CAWSVGTGPYEQYF. V is TRBV30 and J is TRBJ2-7; TRBD1 aligns across 9 bases. The germline CDR1 and CDR2 sequences are GTSNPN and SVGIG (reference sequence). The CDR3 is made up of 14 amino acids. Germline trimming cut 0 bases from V and 2 bases from J; bases unmatched to any gene: 2.

The gene calls are TRBV30 and TRBJ1-1; maybe TRBD1 (6 bases). CDR1 and CDR2 from the germline V gene are GTSNPN and SVGIG (reference sequence). CDR3 length: 16 residues. The ends were cut back, 2 bases at V and 1 base at J, with 17 bases in the middle. As DNA, the CDR3 is TGTGCCTGGAGTCTACAAACCGGGACAAGGAACACTGAAGCTTTCTTT. This sequence encodes CAWSLQTGTRNTEAFF.

V usage is TRBV19 and J usage is TRBJ1-4, with D possibly TRBD1 on 6 matching bases. V gave up 5 bases and J gave up 7 bases, with 17 bases separating them. Germline loops: CDR1 LNHDA, CDR2 SQIVND (reference sequence). The CDR3 sequence is 15 residues long. CDR3 DNA: TGTGCCAGTAGTCCCACGGGGGGCCTTAGTGAAAAACTGTTTTTT. It translates to CASSPTGGLSEKLFF.

V gene TRBV10-3 combines with J gene TRBJ2-2; D may match TRBD1 or TRBD2 (8 bases each). The V end was cut by 8 bases, the J end by 6 bases, with 16 bases between. Germline V lookup: CDR1 ENHRY, CDR2 SYGVKD. The CDR3 contains 14 residues. As DNA, the CDR3 is TGTGCCATCCGGGGGGGGACAGGATCCGGGGAGCTGTTTTTT. This sequence encodes CAIRGGTGSGELFF.

This clone was seen a single time. The chain is built from TRBV27 and TRBJ1-5, with a possible D match to TRBD1 (6 bases). Germline V gene lookup returns CDR1 MNHEY and CDR2 SMNVEV (reference sequence). V was clipped by 6 bases and J by 3 bases, with 24 bases between them. This CDR3 is built from 18 residues. CDR3: CASSPRGRGALFNQPQHF. The DNA for the CDR3 is TGTGCCAGCAGCCCGAGGGGGAGGGGGGCACTCTTCAATCAGCCCCAGCATTTT.

The chain carries TRBV29-1 and TRBJ1-2; weak D call: TRBD1 (5 bases). Germline CDR1 reads SQVTM; CDR2 reads ANQGSEA. Trimming took 6 bases from V and 6 from J, leaving 14 bases between them. The CDR3 extends over 12 amino acids. The CDR3 here is CSVSPQGNGYTF. For the CDR3, the DNA is TGCAGCGTAAGCCCGCAGGGAAATGGCTACACCTTC. The whole variable domain, filled in from reference TRBV29-1 and TRBJ1-2, reads SAVISQKPSRDICQRGTSLTIQCQVDSQVTMMFWYRQQPGQSLTLIATANQGSEATYESGFVIDKFPISRPNLTFSTLTVSNMSPEDSSIYLCSVSPQGNGYTFGSGTRLTVV.

V and J are TRBV7-2 and TRBJ1-1, with D uncertain. This CDR3 has 13 residues. V was shortened by 5 bases and J by 4 bases, with 11 bases between the two germline ends. The germline V gene has CDR1 SGHTA and CDR2 FQGNSA. CDR3 bases: TGTGCCAGCAGCCCAGCCCTGTTCACTGAAGCTTTCTTT. Protein product: CASSPALFTEAFF.

The rearrangement uses TRBV4-3 and TRBJ1-5; 9 positions agree with TRBD1. Germline V gene data show CDR1 as LGHNA and CDR2 as YSLEER. Trimming took 1 base from V and 6 from J; bases not matched to a gene: 16. This CDR3 is built from 19 residues. CDR3: CASSQAFGDRDRVGQPQHF. CDR3 coding DNA: TGCGCCAGCAGCCAAGCCTTTGGGGACCGGGACAGGGTTGGTCAGCCCCAGCATTTT.

The rearrangement uses TRBV7-9 and TRBJ1-1, with D possibly TRBD1 on 5 matching bases. The V end lost 2 bases, the J end lost 4 bases, and 8 bases lay between the germline ends. The germline gives CDR1 SEHNR, CDR2 FQNEAQ (reference sequence). The CDR3 runs to 13 residues. Written as DNA, the CDR3 is TGTGCCAGCAGCTTATCCGGGGCCACTGAAGCTTTCTTT. Translation gives CASSLSGATEAFF.

The chain uses TRBV18 and TRBJ1-2; TRBD1 matches at 7 bases. Germline V CDR1 and CDR2: KGHSH, LQKENI. This CDR3 region has 15 residues. J lost 6 bases, V lost 0 bases, and 7 bases had no gene match. The CDR3 is CASSPPTGPRNGYTF. As DNA, the CDR3 is TGTGCCAGCTCACCACCGACAGGGCCACGGAATGGCTACACCTTC.

This chain uses TRBV9 with TRBJ1-1; D gene uncertain. Trimming stripped 4 bases from V and 4 bases from J, with 11 bases between. The CDR3 is made up of 13 amino acids. Germline values: CDR1 SGDLS, CDR2 YYNGEE. The CDR3 sequence: CASSPSGVTEAFF. DNA for the CDR3: TGTGCCAGCAGCCCCTCGGGAGTCACTGAAGCTTTCTTT.

The chain is built from TRBV6-5 and TRBJ1-4; D unclear. V lost 4 bases, J lost 7 bases, and 16 bases lay in between. The CDR3 has 15 amino acids. The germline CDR1 and CDR2 sequences are MNHEY and SVGAGI. This CDR3 reads CASSSVYGFGEKLFF. DNA of the CDR3: TGTGCCAGCAGTTCGGTTTATGGGTTTGGTGAAAAACTGTTTTTT.

The rearrangement joins TRBV4-1 to TRBJ1-4, with D possibly TRBD1 on 5 matching bases. This CDR3 region has 15 residues. V was shortened by 0 bases and J by 8 bases, with 13 bases between the two germline ends. Looked up from germline, CDR1 is MGHRA and CDR2 is YSYEKL. The DNA of the CDR3 is TGCGCCAGCAGCCAAGATCCGGGGACGCGCGAAAAACTGTTTTTT. This gives the protein CASSQDPGTREKLFF.

The chain joins TRBV11-2 to TRBJ2-1; possibly TRBD1 for D (7 bases). The ends were cut back, 4 bases at V and 7 bases at J, with 23 bases in the middle. Germline V gene lookup returns CDR1 SGHAT and CDR2 FQNNGV. CDR3 size: 17 residues. CDR3 protein: CASSSEGMRGRGNEQFF. The CDR3 DNA is TGTGCCAGCAGCTCGGAGGGAATGAGGGGGCGCGGTAATGAGCAGTTCTTC.

V and J are TRBV27 and TRBJ2-6; 11 nucleotides line up with TRBD1. Looked up from germline, CDR1 is MNHEY and CDR2 is SMNVEV (reference sequence). J gave up 3 bases and V 4 bases, and 8 bases lay outside the gene matches. The CDR3 is 18 amino acids. The DNA for the CDR3 is TGTGCCAGCAGTTCCCGCGGGGACAGGGGGTTTGGGGCCAACGTCCTGACTTTC. This gives the protein CASSSRGDRGFGANVLTF.

This chain uses TRBV18 with TRBJ2-2, with D unresolved. The CDR3 runs 15 residues. The V gene lost 3 bases and the J gene lost 4 bases, with 12 bases spanning the gap. Germline V gene lookup returns CDR1 KGHSH and CDR2 LQKENI. CDR3: CASSPWASGTGELFF. In DNA, the CDR3 is TGTGCCAGCTCACCCTGGGCCTCGGGCACCGGGGAGCTGTTTTTT. Combining the CDR3 with reference TRBV18 and TRBJ2-2 gives the whole variable domain NAGVMQNPRHLVRRRGQEARLRCSPMKGHSHVYWYRQLPEEGLKFMVYLQKENIIDESGMPKERFSAEFPKEGPSILRIQQVVRGDSAAYFCASSPWASGTGELFFGEGSRLTVL.

The J gene is TRBJ2-1, the V gene TRBV10-3, with 8 bases aligning to TRBD1. V lost 6 bases and J lost 8; bases outside the gene matches: 3. Per germline, CDR1 ENHRY and CDR2 SYGVKD. The CDR3 contains 12 residues. The chain's CDR3 is CAISTGGYEQFF. The CDR3 region has the DNA TGTGCCATCAGCACAGGGGGTTATGAGCAGTTCTTC.

This chain connects TRBV6-2 or TRBV6-3 to TRBJ1-2, with a weak D call TRBD1 (5 bases). Germline CDR1 is MNHEY and CDR2 is SVGEGT. This CDR3 comprises 11 residues. V gave up 5 bases and J gave up 8 bases, with 9 bases separating them. The CDR3 spells CASSQGRGYTF. The CDR3 DNA reads TGTGCCAGCAGTCAGGGCCGCGGCTACACCTTC.

This clone has only one observation. CDR3 nucleotides: TGTGCCAGCAGCCGATACCGAGCGGGACAGGGGCCCCTGGGCTACACCTTC. This sequence encodes CASSRYRAGQGPLGYTF. The V gene is TRBV28, the J gene TRBJ1-2; 10 nucleotides line up with TRBD1. The germline gives CDR1 MDHEN, CDR2 SYDVKM. This CDR3 contains 17 residues. V shed 6 bases and J 8 bases; nucleotides not matched to a gene: 18.